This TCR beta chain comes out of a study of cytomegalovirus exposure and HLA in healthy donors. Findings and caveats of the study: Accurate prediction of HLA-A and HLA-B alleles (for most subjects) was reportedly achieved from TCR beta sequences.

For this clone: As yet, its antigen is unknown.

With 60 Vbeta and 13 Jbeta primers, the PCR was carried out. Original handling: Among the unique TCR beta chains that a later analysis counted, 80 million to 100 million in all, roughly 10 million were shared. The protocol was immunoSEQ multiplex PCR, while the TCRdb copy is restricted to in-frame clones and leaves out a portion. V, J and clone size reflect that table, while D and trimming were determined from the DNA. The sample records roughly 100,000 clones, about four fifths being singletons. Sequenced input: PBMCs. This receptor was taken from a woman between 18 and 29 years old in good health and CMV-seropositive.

In DNA, the CDR3 is TGTGCCAGCAGCCCGTATGGACAGGGTAATGGAAACACCATATATTTT. It is translated as CASSPYGQGNGNTIYF. V usage is TRBV5-6 and J usage is TRBJ1-3, with 8 bases that match TRBD1. The CDR3 extends over 16 amino acids. CDR1 is SGHDT, CDR2 YYEEEE, per germline. The junction had 9 bases not matched to a gene; V was cut back by 4 bases and J by 3 bases. The variable domain in full, completed from reference TRBV5-6 and TRBJ1-3, reads DAGVTQSPTHLIKTRGQQVTLRCSPKSGHDTVSWYQQALGQGPQFIFQYYEEEERQRGNFPDRFSGHQFPNYSSELNVNALLLGDSALYLCASSPYGQGNGNTIYFGEGSWLTVV.